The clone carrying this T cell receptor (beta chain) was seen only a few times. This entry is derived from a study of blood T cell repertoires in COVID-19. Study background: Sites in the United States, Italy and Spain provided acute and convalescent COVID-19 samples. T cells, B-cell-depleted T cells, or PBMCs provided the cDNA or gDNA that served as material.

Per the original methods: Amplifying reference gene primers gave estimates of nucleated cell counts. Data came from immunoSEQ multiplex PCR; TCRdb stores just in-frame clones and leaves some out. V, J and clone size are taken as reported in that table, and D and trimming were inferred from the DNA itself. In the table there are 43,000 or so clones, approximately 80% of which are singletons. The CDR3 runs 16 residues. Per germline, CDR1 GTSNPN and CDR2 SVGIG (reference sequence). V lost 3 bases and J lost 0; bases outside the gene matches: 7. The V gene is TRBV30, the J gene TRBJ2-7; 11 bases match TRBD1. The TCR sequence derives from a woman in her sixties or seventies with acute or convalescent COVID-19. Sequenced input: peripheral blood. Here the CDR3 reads CAWSGIGTGGSYEQYF. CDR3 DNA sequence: TGTGCCTGGAGCGGGATCGGGACAGGGGGCTCCTACGAGCAGTACTTC.